These T cell receptor beta chains were read from a single sample in a study of cytomegalovirus exposure and HLA in healthy donors. Sequenced by immunoSEQ multiplex PCR; TCRdb stores in-frame clones only, minus some. The table has under 150,000 clones, roughly 8.8% seen once. Sequenced input: PBMCs. The receptors were sampled from a woman between 40 and 55 years old in good health and CMV-seropositive. Both conserved end residues are part of each CDR3. A D gene is named only where the DNA matches it firmly. Clone size appears in some rows only: once, few, many, or a class for an expanded clone.

d_call	v_call	j_call	clone_size	cdr3_aa	cdr3_nt
-	TRBV7-8	TRBJ1-2	-	CASSSLGVRNYGYTF	TGTGCCAGCAGCTCCTTAGGGGTCCGGAACTATGGCTACACCTTC
-	TRBV6-6	TRBJ1-2	-	CASQGFANYGYTF	TGTGCCAGCCAGGGGTTCGCTAACTATGGCTACACCTTC
TRBD1	TRBV10-2	TRBJ1-6	few	CASRGQTFNSPLHF	TGCGCCAGCAGGGGACAGACCTTTAATTCACCCCTCCACTTT
-	TRBV6-5	TRBJ1-2	-	CASTPGGSNYGYTF	TGTGCCAGCACTCCGGGTGGGTCTAACTATGGCTACACCTTC
TRBD1	TRBV5-5	TRBJ2-2	-	CASSTTGVNGELFF	TGTGCCAGCAGTACGACAGGGGTTAACGGGGAGCTGTTTTTT
TRBD1	TRBV5-1	TRBJ1-6	once	CASNPQGGRINSPLHF	TGCGCCAGCAACCCCCAGGGGGGACGTATCAATTCACCCCTCCACTTT
-	TRBV7-2	TRBJ1-1	-	CASRVDRGGRTEAFF	TGTGCCAGCAGGGTCGATAGGGGCGGGAGGACTGAAGCTTTCTTT
TRBD1	TRBV7-3	TRBJ2-3	-	CASSSSGQGSTDTQYF	TGTGCCAGCAGCTCGTCCGGACAGGGCAGCACAGATACGCAGTATTTT
TRBD2	TRBV5-6	TRBJ2-3	few	CASSQKTSGGDTQYF	TGTGCCAGCAGCCAAAAGACTAGCGGGGGAGATACGCAGTATTTT
-	TRBV5-1	TRBJ1-4	few	CASSLGQGPGNEKLFF	TGCGCCAGCAGCTTGGGGCAGGGGCCCGGTAATGAAAAACTGTTTTTT
-	TRBV4-1	TRBJ2-5	-	CASSYEGQETQYF	TGCGCCAGCAGCTACGAGGGCCAAGAGACCCAGTACTTC
-	TRBV9	TRBJ2-2	-	CASSSQLSRGGELFF	TGTGCCAGCAGCTCCCAACTGTCGAGAGGCGGGGAGCTGTTTTTT
-	TRBV5-1	TRBJ1-4	few	CASSLRWESPKLFF	TGCGCCAGCAGCTTGAGGTGGGAGTCCCCAAAACTGTTTTTT
-	TRBV19	TRBJ1-1	-	CASSMQGWNTEAFF	TGTGCCAGTAGTATGCAGGGTTGGAACACTGAAGCTTTCTTT
-	TRBV1	TRBJ1-2	-	CTSSPLPTGVEGYGYTF	TGCACCAGCAGCCCACTCCCCACAGGGGTCGAGGGCTATGGCTACACCTTC
TRBD1	TRBV6-4	TRBJ1-2	-	CASSDFRDRGSNYGYTF	TGTGCCAGCAGTGACTTTCGGGACAGGGGATCCAACTATGGCTACACCTTC
-	TRBV6-5	TRBJ1-6	few	CASSSAEDNSPLHF	TGTGCCAGCAGTTCGGCAGAGGATAATTCACCCCTCCACTTT